This section outlines one T cell receptor beta chain sequence together with its context. Its antigen is still unknown. The data were taken from a study of post-analysis software for immune sequencing data. Each TCR beta cDNA library carried unique molecular identifiers. Between roughly 0.95 and 10 million T cells gave rise to roughly 0.5 million cDNA molecules. TCRdb reprocessed the PCR reads with MiXCR, giving one entry per CDR3 protein. The data show about 500,000 distinct CDR3 sequences, nearly 45% seen once. The study's findings and limits: Patients with multiple sclerosis recorded significantly lower normalized Chao1 diversity than controls, the study found. TRBV segments more frequent in patients than in controls numbered several and included TRBV5-6, TRBV5-1 and TRBV20-1.

V was clipped by 5 bases and J by 5 bases, with 17 bases between them. The germline gives CDR1 SGHRS, CDR2 YFSETQ. This CDR3 comprises 15 residues. The receptor's source is a girl under 18 with multiple sclerosis. J is TRBJ1-5 and V is TRBV5-1, with D perhaps TRBD1 (5 bases). The sequencing sample was made of blood. The chain's CDR3 is CASRAGTQADQPQHF. CDR3 coding DNA: TGCGCCAGCAGGGCCGGGACCCAAGCGGATCAGCCCCAGCATTTT.